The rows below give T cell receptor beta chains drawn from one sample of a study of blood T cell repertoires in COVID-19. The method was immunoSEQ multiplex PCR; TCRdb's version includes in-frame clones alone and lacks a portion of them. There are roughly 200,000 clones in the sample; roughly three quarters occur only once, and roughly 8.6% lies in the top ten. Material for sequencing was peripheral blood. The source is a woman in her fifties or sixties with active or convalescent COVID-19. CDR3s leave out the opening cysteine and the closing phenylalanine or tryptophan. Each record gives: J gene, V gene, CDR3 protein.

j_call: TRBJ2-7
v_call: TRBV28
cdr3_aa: ASRIGSGAYYEQY

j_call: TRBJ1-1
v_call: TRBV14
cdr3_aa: ASSRGGTMNTEAF

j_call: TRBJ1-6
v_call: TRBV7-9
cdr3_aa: ASSLNRGSYNSPLH

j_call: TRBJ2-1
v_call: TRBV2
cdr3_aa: ASTPWASGRDEQF

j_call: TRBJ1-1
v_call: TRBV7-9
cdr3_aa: ASSPPTGQNTEAF

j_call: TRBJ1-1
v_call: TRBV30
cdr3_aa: ACEPTGVYTEAF

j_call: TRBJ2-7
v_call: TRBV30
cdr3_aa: AWGGEAGDSYEQY

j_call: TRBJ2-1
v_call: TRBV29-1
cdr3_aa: SVHRGPGTSLAYNEQF

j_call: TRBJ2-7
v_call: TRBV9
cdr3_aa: ASSVRSGVEQY

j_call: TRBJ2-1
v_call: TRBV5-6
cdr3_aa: ASTKALAGDTNEQF

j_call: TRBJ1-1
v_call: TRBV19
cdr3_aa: ASIGQLNTEAF

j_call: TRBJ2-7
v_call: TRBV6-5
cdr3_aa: ASSRGIHLEQY

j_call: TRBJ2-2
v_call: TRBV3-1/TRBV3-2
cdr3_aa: ASSQVAGNTGELF

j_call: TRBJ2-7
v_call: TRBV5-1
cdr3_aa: ASSLVPSGGGLHEQY

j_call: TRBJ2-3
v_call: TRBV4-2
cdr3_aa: ASSQDRPAGGRDTQY

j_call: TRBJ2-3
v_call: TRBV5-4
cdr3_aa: ASSLQRGANTDTQY

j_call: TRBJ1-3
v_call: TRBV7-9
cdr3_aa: ASSARTDLTGNTIY

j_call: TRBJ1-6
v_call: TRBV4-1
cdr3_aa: ASSQMEGTYNSPLH

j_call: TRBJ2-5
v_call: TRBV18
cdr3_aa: ASSPRDRGETQY

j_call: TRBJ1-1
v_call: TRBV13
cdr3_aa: ASSPRQGAEAF

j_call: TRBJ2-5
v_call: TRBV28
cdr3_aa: AGGGTGVARETQY

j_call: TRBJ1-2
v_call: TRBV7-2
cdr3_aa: ASRDAGDGYT